This T cell receptor beta chain derives from a study of regulatory T cells in long-lasting Graves disease. This CDR3 comprises 16 residues. J lost 5 bases, V lost 4 bases, and 9 bases had no gene match. CDR1 is LNHNV, CDR2 YYDKDF, per germline (reference sequence). Arm-PCR of CDR3 regions and iRepertoire HTBI primers were the basis on which TCR beta libraries were built. TCRdb re-called the multiplex PCR reads through MiXCR, storing one row per CDR3 protein. Of a few hundred thousand distinct CDR3 sequences in the sample, approximately 16% are singletons; the top ten hold about 8.2%. As to time point: newly diagnosed GD, antithyroid drugs for less than 3 months. There was RNA extracted from PBMCs, and the TCR library was made from it. This clonotype was seen repeatedly, ten times or more. This sample was also put to use in a study of T cells in Graves' hyperthyroidism and ophthalmopathy. In that study: RT-PCR in the first round (using the HTBI primer set) targeted the TCR CDR3.

The TCR originated in a woman aged 35 to 49 with Graves disease. Sequencing was performed on peripheral blood mononuclear cells (PBMCs), taken at new diagnosis, from a patient treated with antithyroid drugs. This sequence joins TRBV15 and TRBJ2-3; 10 bases are shared with TRBD2. CDR3 nucleotide sequence: TGTGCCACCAGCAACCCCCTAGCGGGAGTTGGAGATACGCAGTATTTT. Its protein product is CATSNPLAGVGDTQYF. Full variable domain (outside the CDR3, taken from reference TRBV15 and TRBJ2-3): DAMVIQNPRYQVTQFGKPVTLSCSQTLNHNVMYWYQQKSSQAPKLLFHYYDKDFNNEADTPDNFQSRRPNTSFCFLDIRSPGLGDTAMYLCATSNPLAGVGDTQYFGPGTRLTVL.